This TCR beta chain was captured in a study of T cells of healthy individuals. TCRdb independently ran MiXCR on the 5' RACE reads; one entry per CDR3 protein. This sample yields 95,000 to 100,000 distinct CDR3 sequences, of which 15% to 20% are seen a single time; over 5% belongs to the top ten. Germline V gene data show CDR1 as SGHNT and CDR2 as YYREEE (reference sequence). J was trimmed by 6 bases and V by 4 bases; bases with no gene match: 20. The CDR3 loop spans 18 amino acids. The chain employs TRBV5-4 and TRBJ2-7; 9 bases match TRBD1. The source is a human donor in good health. As DNA, the CDR3 is TGTGCCAGCAGCCCCTCATGGCCGGGGGGACAGGGAATGGGCGAGCAGTACTTC. Its translation is CASSPSWPGGQGMGEQYF. Complete variable domain (other parts from reference TRBV5-4 and TRBJ2-7): ETGVTQSPTHLIKTRGQQVTLRCSSQSGHNTVSWYQQALGQGPQFIFQYYREEENGRGNFPPRFSGLQFPNYSSELNVNALELDDSALYLCASSPSWPGGQGMGEQYFGPGTRLTVT.